This TCR beta chain was sequenced during a study of T-cell reconstitution after alpha-beta-depleted transplantation in children. This clonotype has just a few counts. Unique molecular identifiers were used to barcode this TCRbeta library. TCRdb ran MiXCR on the PCR reads and lists one entry per CDR3 protein. The table records 670,000 or so distinct CDR3 sequences, under 15% of them present only once. The CDR3 sequence is 14 residues long. CDR1 is SGHRS, CDR2 YFSETQ, per germline. V shed 0 bases and J shed 8 bases, with 12 bases lying between them. The chain has TRBV5-1 and TRBJ2-1; D is unresolved. The receptor was isolated from a girl aged 2-10 years with congenital amegakaryocytic thrombocytopenia, due to receive a stem cell transplant. Sequencing was performed on PBMCs, taken before TCRalphabeta/CD19-depleted stem cell transplant. The CDR3 coding sequence is TGCGCCAGCAGCTTGGACTGGGCGGATGATGAGCAGTTCTTC. Translated: CASSLDWADDEQFF.